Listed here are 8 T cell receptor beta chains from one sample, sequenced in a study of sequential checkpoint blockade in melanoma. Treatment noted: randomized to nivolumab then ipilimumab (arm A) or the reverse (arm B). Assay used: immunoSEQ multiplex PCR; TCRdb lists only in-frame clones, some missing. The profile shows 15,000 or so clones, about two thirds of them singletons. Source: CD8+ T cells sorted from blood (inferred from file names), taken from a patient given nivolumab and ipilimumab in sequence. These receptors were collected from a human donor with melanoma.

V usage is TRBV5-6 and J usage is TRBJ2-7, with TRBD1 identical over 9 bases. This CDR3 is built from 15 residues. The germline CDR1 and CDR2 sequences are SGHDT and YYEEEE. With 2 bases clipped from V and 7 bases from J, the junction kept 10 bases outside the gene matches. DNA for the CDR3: TGTGCCAGCAGCTTTTCGTTACAGGGGGCAGGGGAGCAGTACTTC. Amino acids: CASSFSLQGAGEQYF.

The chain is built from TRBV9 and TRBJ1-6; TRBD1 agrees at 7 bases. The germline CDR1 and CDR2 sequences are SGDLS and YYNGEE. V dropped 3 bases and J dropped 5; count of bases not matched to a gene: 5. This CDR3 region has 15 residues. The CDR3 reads CASSETDRDNSPLHF. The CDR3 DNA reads TGTGCCAGCAGCGAAACCGACAGGGATAATTCACCCCTCCACTTT.

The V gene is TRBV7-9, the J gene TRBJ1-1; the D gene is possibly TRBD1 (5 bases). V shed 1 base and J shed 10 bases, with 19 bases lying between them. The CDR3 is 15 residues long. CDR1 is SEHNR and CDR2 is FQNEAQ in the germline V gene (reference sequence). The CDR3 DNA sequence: TGTGCCAGCAGCTTAGACGGGGGGACGTCGGGGGGAGCTTTCTTT. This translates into CASSLDGGTSGGAFF.

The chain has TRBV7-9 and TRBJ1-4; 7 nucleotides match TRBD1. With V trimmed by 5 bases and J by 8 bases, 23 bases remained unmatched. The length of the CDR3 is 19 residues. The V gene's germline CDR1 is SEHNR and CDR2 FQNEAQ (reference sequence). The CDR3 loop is CASSPEAYRGSLWGEKLFF. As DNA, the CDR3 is TGTGCCAGCAGCCCAGAGGCGTACAGGGGCTCCCTCTGGGGCGAAAAACTGTTTTTT.

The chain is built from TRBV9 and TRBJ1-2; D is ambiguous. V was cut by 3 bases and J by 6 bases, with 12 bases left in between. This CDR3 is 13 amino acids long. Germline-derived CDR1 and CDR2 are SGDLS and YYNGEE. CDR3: CASSAAGLDGYTF. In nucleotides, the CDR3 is TGTGCCAGCAGCGCGGCGGGGTTGGATGGCTACACCTTC.

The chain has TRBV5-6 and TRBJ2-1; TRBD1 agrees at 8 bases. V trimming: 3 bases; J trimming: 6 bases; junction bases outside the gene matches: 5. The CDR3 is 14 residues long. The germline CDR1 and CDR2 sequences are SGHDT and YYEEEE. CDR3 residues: CASSSATGVNEQFF. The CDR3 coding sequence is TGTGCCAGCAGCTCGGCGACAGGGGTCAATGAGCAGTTCTTC.

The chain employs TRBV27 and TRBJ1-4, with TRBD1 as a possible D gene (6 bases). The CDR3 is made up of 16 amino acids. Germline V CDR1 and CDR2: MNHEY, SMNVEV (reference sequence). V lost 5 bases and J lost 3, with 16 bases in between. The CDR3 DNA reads TGTGCCAGCAGTCCGTACTACAGGGTACCTAATGAAAAACTGTTTTTT. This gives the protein CASSPYYRVPNEKLFF.

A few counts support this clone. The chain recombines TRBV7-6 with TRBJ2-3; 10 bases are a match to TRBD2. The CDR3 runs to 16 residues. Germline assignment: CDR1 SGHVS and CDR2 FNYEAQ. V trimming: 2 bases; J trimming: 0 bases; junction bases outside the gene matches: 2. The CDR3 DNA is TGTGCCAGCAGCTTAAAGACTAGCGGGAGCACAGATACGCAGTATTTT. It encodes CASSLKTSGSTDTQYF.